The clone carrying this TCR beta chain was counted a few times. The antigen remains undetermined. TCRdb re-called the 5' RACE reads with MiXCR, one entry per CDR3 protein. The data show 270,000 or so distinct CDR3 sequences, with 16% seen just once and roughly a fifth held by the top ten. The CDR3 length is 14 residues. The germline gives CDR1 MDHEN, CDR2 SYDVKM. Between the trimmed V and J ends, which lost 6 bases and 5 bases, there was a span of 14 bases. The data stem from a study of T-cell memory formation after mild COVID-19. Study results and caveats: CD4+ clones that contracted lay mainly in CM and EM; CD8+ ones lay in EMRA.

Sequenced input: PBMCs or a T cell subset sorted from them (not recorded which). This chain uses TRBV28 with TRBJ2-1, with D uncertain. This receptor was taken from a man between 18 and 29 years old who had mild COVID-19 (a few samples of this study predate the infection). Cell type and time point are not known. CDR3: CASSLDLGHNEQFF. As DNA, the CDR3 is TGTGCCAGCAGCCTTGACCTAGGACACAATGAGCAGTTCTTC.